The clone carrying this TCR beta chain occurred a few times. This entry belongs to a study of CD8 T cells in Susac syndrome. Germline lookup yields CDR1 DFQATT and CDR2 SNEGSKA (reference sequence). This CDR3 spans 12 amino acids. The V gene end was trimmed by 3 bases and the J gene end by 4 bases; junction bases not matched to a gene: 0. Sequencing of TCR beta drew on CD8+ and CD4+ T cells from blood. Random hexamers were used to reverse transcribe an amount of about 0.5 to 1 ug RNA. By means of immunoSEQ multiplex PCR, TCR beta CDR3 spanning 54 Vbeta and 13 Jbeta underwent amplification. A single record per CDR3 protein comes from TCRdb applying MiXCR to the immunoSEQ multiplex PCR reads. The profile shows hundreds of thousands of distinct CDR3 sequences, about 94% of them singletons.

This rearrangement joins TRBV20-1 to TRBJ2-3, with 8 bases fitting TRBD2. What was sequenced was CD4+ T cells from PBMCs. This TCR came from a human donor with multiple sclerosis. The CDR3 sequence: CSASGGADTQYF. The CDR3 DNA sequence: TGCAGTGCTAGCGGGGGGGCAGATACGCAGTATTTT.